Included here is one T cell receptor beta chain sequence, with context. The data originate from a study of blood T cell repertoires in COVID-19. From germline, CDR1 is GTSNPN and CDR2 SVGIG (reference sequence). V shed 3 bases and J 4 bases; nucleotides not matched to a gene: 8. The CDR3 contains 15 residues. The table came from immunoSEQ multiplex PCR; TCRdb's copy has only in-frame clones and leaves some out. The data show roughly 250,000 clones, approximately 90% seen once. The chain has TRBV30 and TRBJ1-1, with 10 nucleotides matching TRBD1. Material: PBMCs or T cells enriched from blood (not recorded which). The sequence was collected from a man aged 40-50 years who had recovered from COVID-19. This chain's CDR3 is CAWRTWTGGFTEAFF. CDR3 DNA: TGTGCCTGGAGAACATGGACAGGGGGTTTCACTGAAGCTTTCTTT.